The following is a T cell receptor (beta chain) sequence with its context. The protocol was immunoSEQ multiplex PCR, while the TCRdb copy is restricted to in-frame clones and leaves out a portion. Of under 80,000 clones in the sample, roughly 78% were seen once. The data are from a study of blood T cell repertoires in COVID-19. At the level of the study: Acute and convalescent COVID-19 samples came from the United States, Italy and Spain.

This CDR3 has 15 amino acids. The V gene's germline CDR1 is LNHDA and CDR2 SQIVND (reference sequence). After removal of 3 bases from V and 2 bases from J, the junction contained 3 bases not matched to a gene. Material for sequencing was peripheral blood. This chain uses TRBV19 with TRBJ2-7; 11 nucleotides align to TRBD1. The clonotype comes from a human donor in a cohort sampled during active COVID-19. CDR3 region: CASSIRDRGAYEQYF. The CDR3 DNA reads as TGTGCCAGTAGTATCCGGGACAGGGGGGCCTACGAGCAGTACTTC. The full variable domain, its missing parts supplied by reference TRBV19 and TRBJ2-7, is DGGITQSPKYLFRKEGQNVTLSCEQNLNHDAMYWYRQDPGQGLRLIYYSQIVNDFQKGDIAEGYSVSREKKESFPLTVTSAQKNPTAFYLCASSIRDRGAYEQYFGPGTRLTVT.